Shown below are 10 T cell receptor beta chains from a single sample sequenced in a study of cytomegalovirus exposure and HLA in healthy donors. The PCR used 60 Vbeta and 13 Jbeta primers. Profiling relied on immunoSEQ multiplex PCR, and the TCRdb table lists in-frame clones only, not all of them. The repertoire has about 100,000 clones, about 75% of them found once; the top ten carry 10%. The sample taken for sequencing was PBMCs. All receptors come from a man aged 45 to 65 in good health and CMV-seronegative.

This clone has just a few counts. The rearrangement links TRBV5-1 to TRBJ1-2; 9 bases match TRBD1. Germline V gives CDR1 SGHRS, CDR2 YFSETQ. The ends lost 4 bases at V and 4 bases at J; junction bases unmatched: 8. There are 15 residues in the CDR3. CDR3 loop: CASSAGTGLSYGYTF. CDR3 DNA: TGCGCCAGCAGCGCAGGGACAGGGCTCTCCTATGGCTACACCTTC.

The sample holds one count of this clone. This chain uses TRBV5-4 with TRBJ2-5; no firm D call. The CDR3 is 13 amino acids. V lost 5 bases, J lost 1 base, and 9 bases lay in between. CDR1 SGHNT and CDR2 YYREEE come from the germline V gene (reference sequence). DNA of the CDR3: TGTGCCAGCAGTTTCCAGGCCCAAGAGACCCAGTACTTC. Translating gives CASSFQAQETQYF.

The chain has TRBV7-9 and TRBJ2-5; the D gene is possibly TRBD1 (5 bases). The V end lost 6 bases, the J end lost 4 bases, and 9 bases lay between the germline ends. Looked up from germline, CDR1 is SEHNR and CDR2 is FQNEAQ (reference sequence). The CDR3 runs 12 residues. CDR3 sequence (DNA): TGTGCCAGCAGTCAGGGTCGAGAGACCCAGTACTTC. As protein: CASSQGRETQYF.

The V and J genes are TRBV5-4 and TRBJ1-4; TRBD1 matches at 7 bases. The CDR3 runs to 14 residues. Germline lookup yields CDR1 SGHNT and CDR2 YYREEE (reference sequence). J gave up 7 bases and V 1 base, and 4 bases lay outside the gene matches. In nucleotides, the CDR3 is TGTGCCAGCAGCTTGAAGGGGGCGGCTGAAAAACTGTTTTTT. It yields the protein CASSLKGAAEKLFF.

The chain uses TRBV6-4 and TRBJ1-1; the D gene is possibly TRBD1 (6 bases). Germline V gene lookup returns CDR1 MRHNA and CDR2 SNTAGT. CDR3 length: 13 amino acids. Trimming left V 6 bases short and J 4 bases short, with 12 bases between. CDR3 sequence (DNA): TGTGCCAGCAGAAACAGGGAGGGCACTGAAGCTTTCTTT. It yields the protein CASRNREGTEAFF.

V gene TRBV5-1 combines with J gene TRBJ2-1; weak D call: TRBD1 (7 bases). Germline V gene lookup returns CDR1 SGHRS and CDR2 YFSETQ. V was pared by 4 bases and J by 0 bases, with 14 bases between. The CDR3 has 16 amino acids. CDR3 sequence: CASSAAGGSSYNEQFF. Written as DNA, the CDR3 is TGCGCCAGCAGCGCCGCAGGGGGGAGCTCCTACAATGAGCAGTTCTTC.

V gene TRBV14 combines with J gene TRBJ2-5, with 10 bases fitting TRBD1. The length of the CDR3 is 16 residues. The ends lost 4 bases at V and 2 bases at J; junction bases unmatched: 7. In germline, CDR1 is SGHDN, CDR2 FVKESK. CDR3 DNA: TGTGCCAGCAGCCTCTCCCGGACAGGGGGGCAAGAGACCCAGTACTTC. Residues: CASSLSRTGGQETQYF. Combining the CDR3 with reference TRBV14 and TRBJ2-5 gives the whole variable domain EAGVTQFPSHSVIEKGQTVTLRCDPISGHDNLYWYRRVMGKEIKFLLHFVKESKQDESGMPNNRFLAERTGGTYSTLKVQPAELEDSGVYFCASSLSRTGGQETQYFGPGTRLLVL.

The chain recombines TRBV2 with TRBJ1-5; the D is unclear. The CDR3 length is 15 residues. V lost 6 bases and J 4 bases, leaving 16 bases between the germline ends. Germline V gene data show CDR1 as SNHLY and CDR2 as FYNNEI. CDR3: CASSGDGSGNQPQHF. The CDR3 nucleotides are TGTGCCAGCAGCGGTGACGGGAGTGGGAATCAGCCCCAGCATTTT. The full variable domain, with the rest looked up from reference TRBV2 and TRBJ1-5, is EPEVTQTPSHQVTQMGQEVILRCVPISNHLYFYWYRQILGQKVEFLVSFYNNEISEKSEIFDDQFSVERPDGSNFTLKIRSTKLEDSAMYFCASSGDGSGNQPQHFGDGTRLSIL.

V and J are TRBV28 and TRBJ1-5; TRBD1 might be the D (5 bases). The V end was cut by 5 bases, the J end by 1 base, with 9 bases between. The V gene's germline CDR1 is MDHEN and CDR2 SYDVKM. This CDR3 contains 14 residues. CDR3 in amino acids: CASSPDRSNQPQHF. In DNA form, the CDR3 reads TGTGCCAGCAGTCCAGACAGAAGCAATCAGCCCCAGCATTTT.

This clone occurred once. This chain connects TRBV5-1 to TRBJ1-2; 7 bases match TRBD1. In germline, CDR1 is SGHRS, CDR2 YFSETQ. The V and J ends lost 3 bases and 8 bases, in that order; junction bases with no gene match: 7. The length of the CDR3 is 13 residues. The CDR3 coding sequence is TGCGCCAGCAGCTCCTCAGGGGGATCAGGCTACACCTTC. Translating it yields CASSSSGGSGYTF.